Listed below are T cell receptor beta chains from one sample, sequenced in a study of immune heterogeneity within non-small cell lung tumors. TCRdb independently ran MiXCR on the multiplex PCR reads; one entry per CDR3 protein. The data contain 15,000 or so distinct CDR3 sequences, about 30% of them singletons. What was sequenced was lung tumor tissue. The receptors were gathered from a man aged 40-55 years with non-small cell lung cancer. Each CDR3 is given with its conserved first and last residue. The D gene is left open where the match is weak. Some rows mark clone size as missing; the rest say once, few, many or name a class of expanded clone.

V: TRBV9; size: many; J: TRBJ2-1; D: .; CDR3: CASSPRQGNEQFF; DNA: TGTGCCAGCAGCCCGCGGCAGGGCAATGAGCAGTTCTTC
V: TRBV4-3; size: few; J: TRBJ1-1; D: .; CDR3: CASSQEYRNTEAFF; DNA: TGCGCCAGCAGCCAAGAATACAGGAACACTGAAGCTTTCTTT
V: TRBV15; size: medium-sized; J: TRBJ2-7; D: .; CDR3: CATSRDRDSGAYEQYF; DNA: TGTGCCACCAGCAGAGATCGGGATAGCGGAGCCTACGAGCAGTACTTC
V: TRBV10-3; size: .; J: TRBJ2-3; D: .; CDR3: CAISANPQGYTQYF; DNA: TGTGCCATCAGTGCCAACCCCCAGGGATATACGCAGTATTTT
V: TRBV2; size: .; J: TRBJ2-7; D: .; CDR3: CASTRDPDVYEQYF; DNA: TGTGCCAGCACCCGGGACCCCGATGTGTACGAGCAGTACTTC
V: TRBV7-2; size: medium-sized; J: TRBJ2-3; D: TRBD2; CDR3: CASSPRTSGSSASDTQYF; DNA: TGTGCCAGCAGCCCCCGGACTAGCGGGTCCTCAGCCTCAGATACGCAGTATTTT
V: TRBV15; size: medium-sized; J: TRBJ1-5; D: TRBD1; CDR3: CATSRDEGAGQPQHF; DNA: TGTGCCACCAGCAGAGATGAGGGGGCTGGTCAGCCCCAGCATTTT
V: TRBV12-3/TRBV12-4; size: medium-sized; J: TRBJ2-7; D: .; CDR3: CASSNRYEQYF; DNA: TGTGCCAGCAGTAACAGGTACGAGCAGTACTTC
V: TRBV7-8; size: medium-sized; J: TRBJ2-4; D: TRBD1; CDR3: CASSFPGQGSYF; DNA: TGTGCCAGCAGCTTTCCGGGACAGGGTTCGTACTTC
V: TRBV7-9; size: .; J: TRBJ2-3; D: TRBD2; CDR3: CASSSSGTSGWGTDTQYF; DNA: TGTGCCAGCAGCTCGTCCGGGACTAGCGGGTGGGGCACAGATACGCAGTATTTT
V: TRBV6-8; size: medium-sized; J: TRBJ2-7; D: TRBD2; CDR3: CASEGLAHEQYF; DNA: TGTGCCAGCGAGGGACTAGCTCACGAGCAGTACTTC
V: TRBV11-2; size: many; J: TRBJ2-7; D: TRBD2; CDR3: CASSLTRDYGYEQYF; DNA: TGTGCCAGCAGCTTGACCCGGGACTATGGGTACGAGCAGTACTTC
V: TRBV11-3; size: many; J: TRBJ2-1; D: TRBD2; CDR3: CASSLDSMGGRADNEQFF; DNA: TGTGCCAGCAGCTTAGACTCAATGGGCGGGAGAGCCGACAATGAGCAGTTCTTC
V: TRBV3-1; size: many; J: TRBJ2-5; D: .; CDR3: CASSPAGRQETQYF; DNA: TGTGCCAGCAGCCCTGCAGGACGTCAAGAGACCCAGTACTTC
V: TRBV5-8; size: .; J: TRBJ1-2; D: TRBD1; CDR3: CASSFYYPGQGYAYTF; DNA: TGTGCCAGCAGCTTTTACTATCCGGGACAGGGGTATGCCTACACCTTC
V: TRBV20-1; size: medium-sized; J: TRBJ1-6; D: .; CDR3: CSARLRGNSPLHF; DNA: TGCAGTGCTAGGCTACGGGGAAATTCACCCCTCCACTTT
V: TRBV20-1; size: many; J: TRBJ2-1; D: .; CDR3: CSARVEIANEQFF; DNA: TGCAGTGCTAGAGTGGAAATCGCCAATGAGCAGTTCTTC
V: TRBV11-3; size: many; J: TRBJ2-7; D: TRBD2; CDR3: CASNQVSGSHEQYF; DNA: TGTGCCAGCAATCAAGTTAGCGGGAGCCACGAGCAGTACTTC
V: TRBV20-1; size: many; J: TRBJ2-7; D: .; CDR3: CSAQGPGRSGWEQYF; DNA: TGCAGTGCTCAGGGGCCGGGACGGTCGGGTTGGGAGCAGTACTTC
V: TRBV12-3/TRBV12-4; size: medium-sized; J: TRBJ1-1; D: .; CDR3: CASSLAVEAFF; DNA: TGTGCCAGCAGTTTAGCGGTTGAAGCTTTCTTT
V: TRBV2; size: many; J: TRBJ2-1; D: .; CDR3: CASSDLGEIEFF; DNA: TGTGCCAGCAGTGATTTAGGGGAGATTGAGTTCTTC
V: TRBV6-1; size: medium-sized; J: TRBJ2-7; D: .; CDR3: CASSQTRGYEQYF; DNA: TGTGCCAGCAGTCAAACCAGGGGTTACGAGCAGTACTTC
V: TRBV19; size: many; J: TRBJ2-2; D: TRBD2; CDR3: CASSDPGLANTGELFF; DNA: TGTGCCAGTAGTGACCCGGGACTAGCGAACACCGGGGAGCTGTTTTTT
V: TRBV3-1; size: .; J: TRBJ2-1; D: .; CDR3: CASSRGTLTGNEQFF; DNA: TGTGCCAGCAGCCGCGGGACTCTAACCGGCAATGAGCAGTTCTTC
V: TRBV29-1; size: many; J: TRBJ1-2; D: TRBD1; CDR3: CSVEDRWGQVLSYTF; DNA: TGCAGCGTTGAAGATCGTTGGGGACAGGTCTTGAGTTACACCTTC
V: TRBV11-1; size: medium-sized; J: TRBJ2-3; D: TRBD1; CDR3: CASSTGAGTDTQYF; DNA: TGTGCCAGTTCTACAGGGGCGGGCACAGATACGCAGTATTTT
V: TRBV10-1; size: medium-sized; J: TRBJ2-1; D: TRBD1; CDR3: CASSLVPGQGYNEQFF; DNA: TGCGCCAGCAGTCTCGTCCCGGGACAGGGGTACAATGAGCAGTTCTTC